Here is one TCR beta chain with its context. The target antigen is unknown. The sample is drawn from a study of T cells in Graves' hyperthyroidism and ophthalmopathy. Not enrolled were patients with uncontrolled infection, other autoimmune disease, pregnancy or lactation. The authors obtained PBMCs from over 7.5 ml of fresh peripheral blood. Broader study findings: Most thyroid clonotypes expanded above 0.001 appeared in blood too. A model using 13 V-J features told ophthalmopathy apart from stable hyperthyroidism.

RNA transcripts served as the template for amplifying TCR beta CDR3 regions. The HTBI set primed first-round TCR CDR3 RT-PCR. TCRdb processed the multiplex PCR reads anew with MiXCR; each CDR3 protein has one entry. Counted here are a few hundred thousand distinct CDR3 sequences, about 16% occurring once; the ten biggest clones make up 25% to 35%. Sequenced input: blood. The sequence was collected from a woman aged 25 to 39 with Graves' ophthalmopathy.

CDR3 bases: TGCAGCGTTGAAGTACATGGACTAGCGCATACTCTGGTCAATGAGCAGTTCTTC. Translating gives CSVEVHGLAHTLVNEQFF. The chain is built from TRBV29-1 and TRBJ2-1; 9 bases are a match to TRBD2. CDR1 is SQVTM and CDR2 is ANQGSEA in the germline V gene. The junction had 16 bases not matched to a gene; V was cut back by 1 base and J by 6 bases. The CDR3 covers 18 residues.